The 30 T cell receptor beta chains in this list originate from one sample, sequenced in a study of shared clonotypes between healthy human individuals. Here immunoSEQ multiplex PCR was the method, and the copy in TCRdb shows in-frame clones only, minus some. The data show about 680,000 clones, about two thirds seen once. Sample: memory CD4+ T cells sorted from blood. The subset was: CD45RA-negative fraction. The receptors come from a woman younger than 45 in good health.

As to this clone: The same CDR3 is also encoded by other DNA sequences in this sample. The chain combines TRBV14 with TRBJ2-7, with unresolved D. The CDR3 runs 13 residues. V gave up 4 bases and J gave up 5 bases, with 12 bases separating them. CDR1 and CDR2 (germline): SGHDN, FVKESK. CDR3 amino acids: CASSLGPSHEQYF. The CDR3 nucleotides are TGTGCCAGCAGCCTCGGGCCATCCCACGAGCAGTACTTC.

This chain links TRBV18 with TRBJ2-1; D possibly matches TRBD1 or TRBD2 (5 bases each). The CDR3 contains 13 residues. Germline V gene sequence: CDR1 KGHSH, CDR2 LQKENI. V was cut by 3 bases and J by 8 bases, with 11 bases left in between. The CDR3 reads CASSPFRDDEQFF. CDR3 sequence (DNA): TGTGCCAGCTCACCGTTCCGGGACGATGAGCAGTTCTTC.

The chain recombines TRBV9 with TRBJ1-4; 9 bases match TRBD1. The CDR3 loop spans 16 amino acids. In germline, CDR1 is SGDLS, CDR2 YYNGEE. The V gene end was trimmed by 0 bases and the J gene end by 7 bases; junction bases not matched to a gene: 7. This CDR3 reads CASSVGTGQGGEKLFF. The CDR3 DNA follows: TGTGCCAGCAGCGTAGGGACGGGACAGGGAGGTGAAAAACTGTTTTTT. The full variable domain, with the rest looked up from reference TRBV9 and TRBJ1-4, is DSGVTQTPKHLITATGQRVTLRCSPRSGDLSVYWYQQSLDQGLQFLIQYYNGEERAKGNILERFSAQQFPDLHSELNLSSLELGDSALYFCASSVGTGQGGEKLFFGSGTQLSVL.

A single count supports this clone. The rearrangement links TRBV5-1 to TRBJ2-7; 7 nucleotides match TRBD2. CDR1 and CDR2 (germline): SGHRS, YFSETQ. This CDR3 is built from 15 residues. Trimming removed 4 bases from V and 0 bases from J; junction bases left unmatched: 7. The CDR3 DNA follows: TGCGCCAGCAGCAACCGGGACTACAACTCCTACGAGCAGTACTTC. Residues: CASSNRDYNSYEQYF.

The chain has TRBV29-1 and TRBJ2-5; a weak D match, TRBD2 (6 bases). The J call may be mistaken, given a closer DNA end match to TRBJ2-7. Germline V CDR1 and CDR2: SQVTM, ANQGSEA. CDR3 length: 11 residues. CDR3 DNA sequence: TGCAGCGTAGCGGGCCCCTACGAGCAGTACTTC. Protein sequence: CSVAGPYEQYF.

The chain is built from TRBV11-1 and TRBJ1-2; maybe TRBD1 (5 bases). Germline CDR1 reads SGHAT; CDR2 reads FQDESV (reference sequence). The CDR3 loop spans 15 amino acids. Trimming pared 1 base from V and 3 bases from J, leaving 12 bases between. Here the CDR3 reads CASSLGQRTDYGYTF. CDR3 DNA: TGTGCCAGCAGCTTAGGACAGAGGACGGACTATGGCTACACCTTC.

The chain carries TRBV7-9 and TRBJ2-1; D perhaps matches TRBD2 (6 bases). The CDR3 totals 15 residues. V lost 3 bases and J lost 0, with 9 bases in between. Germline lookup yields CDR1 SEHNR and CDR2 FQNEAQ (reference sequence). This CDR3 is CASSFSGSSYNEQFF. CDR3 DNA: TGTGCCAGCAGCTTTAGCGGTAGCTCCTACAATGAGCAGTTCTTC.

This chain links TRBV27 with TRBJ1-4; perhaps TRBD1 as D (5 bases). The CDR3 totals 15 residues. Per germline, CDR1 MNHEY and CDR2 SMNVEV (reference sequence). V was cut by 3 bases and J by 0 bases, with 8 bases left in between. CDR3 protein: CASSFSTATNEKLFF. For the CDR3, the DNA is TGTGCCAGCAGTTTTTCGACAGCAACTAATGAAAAACTGTTTTTT. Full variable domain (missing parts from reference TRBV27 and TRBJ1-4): EAQVTQNPRYLITVTGKKLTVTCSQNMNHEYMSWYRQDPGLGLRQIYYSMNVEVTDKGDVPEGYKVSRKEKRNFPLILESPSPNQTSLYFCASSFSTATNEKLFFGSGTQLSVL.

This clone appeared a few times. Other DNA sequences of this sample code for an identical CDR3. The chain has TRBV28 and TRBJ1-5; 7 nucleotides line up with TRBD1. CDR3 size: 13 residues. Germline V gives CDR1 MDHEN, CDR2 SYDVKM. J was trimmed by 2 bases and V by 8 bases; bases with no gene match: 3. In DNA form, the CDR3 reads TGTGCCAGCCTCAGGGGGGGCAATCAGCCCCAGCATTTT. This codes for CASLRGGNQPQHF.

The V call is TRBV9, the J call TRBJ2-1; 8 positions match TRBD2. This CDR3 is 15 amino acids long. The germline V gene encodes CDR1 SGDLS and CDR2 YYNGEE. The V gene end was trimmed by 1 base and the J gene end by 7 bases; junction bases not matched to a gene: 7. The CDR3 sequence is CASSVMSGSWNEQFF. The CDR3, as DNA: TGTGCCAGCAGCGTAATGAGCGGGAGTTGGAATGAGCAGTTCTTC.

The CDR3 loop reads CASCTGHQPQHF. CDR3 nucleotides: TGTGCCAGTTGTACCGGGCATCAGCCCCAGCATTTT. V is TRBV19 and J is TRBJ1-5; the D is unclear. Germline V lookup: CDR1 LNHDA, CDR2 SQIVND (reference sequence). V gave up 8 bases and J gave up 5 bases, with 10 bases separating them. The CDR3 loop spans 12 amino acids.

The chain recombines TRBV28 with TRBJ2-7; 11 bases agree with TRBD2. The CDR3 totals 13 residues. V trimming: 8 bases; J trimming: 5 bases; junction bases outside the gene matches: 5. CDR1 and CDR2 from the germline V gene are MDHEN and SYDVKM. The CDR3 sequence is CASQTSGKDEQYF. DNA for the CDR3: TGTGCCAGCCAGACTAGCGGGAAAGACGAGCAGTACTTC.

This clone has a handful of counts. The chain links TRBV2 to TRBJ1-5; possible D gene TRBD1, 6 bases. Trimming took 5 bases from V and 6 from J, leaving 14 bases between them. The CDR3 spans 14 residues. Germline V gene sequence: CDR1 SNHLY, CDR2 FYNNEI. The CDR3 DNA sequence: TGTGCCAGCAGTCGGGAGGGGGAGGTTCAGCCCCAGCATTTT. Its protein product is CASSREGEVQPQHF.

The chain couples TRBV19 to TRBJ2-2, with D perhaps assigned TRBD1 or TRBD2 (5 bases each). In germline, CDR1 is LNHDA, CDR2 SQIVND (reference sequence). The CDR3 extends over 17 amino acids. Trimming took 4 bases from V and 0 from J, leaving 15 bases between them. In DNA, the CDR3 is TGTGCCAGTAGTAGAGAATCGGGACCGACGAACACCGGGGAGCTGTTTTTT. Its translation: CASSRESGPTNTGELFF.

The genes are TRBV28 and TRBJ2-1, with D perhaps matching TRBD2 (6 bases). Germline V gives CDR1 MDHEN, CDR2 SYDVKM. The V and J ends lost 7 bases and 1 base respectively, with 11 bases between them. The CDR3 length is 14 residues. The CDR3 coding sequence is TGTGCCAGCACCTACGGGAGATCCTACAATGAGCAGTTCTTC. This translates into CASTYGRSYNEQFF. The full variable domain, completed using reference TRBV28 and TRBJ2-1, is DVKVTQSSRYLVKRTGEKVFLECVQDMDHENMFWYRQDPGLGLRLIYFSYDVKMKEKGDIPEGYSVSREKKERFSLILESASTNQTSMYLCASTYGRSYNEQFFGPGTRLTVL.

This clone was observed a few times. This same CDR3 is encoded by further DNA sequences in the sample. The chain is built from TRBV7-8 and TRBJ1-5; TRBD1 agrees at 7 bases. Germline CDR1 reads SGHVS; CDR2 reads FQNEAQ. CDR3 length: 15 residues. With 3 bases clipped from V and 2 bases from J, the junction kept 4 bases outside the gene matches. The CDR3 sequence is CASSLGGQGNQPQHF. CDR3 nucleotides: TGTGCCAGCAGCTTGGGCGGACAGGGCAATCAGCCCCAGCATTTT.

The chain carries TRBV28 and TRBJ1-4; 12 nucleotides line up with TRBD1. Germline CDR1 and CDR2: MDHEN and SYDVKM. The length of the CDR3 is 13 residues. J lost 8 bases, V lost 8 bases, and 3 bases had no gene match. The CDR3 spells CASGTGGREKLFF. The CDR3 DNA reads TGTGCCAGCGGGACAGGGGGCAGGGAAAAACTGTTTTTT.

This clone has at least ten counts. CDR3 loop: CASSRGLAGGTGELFF. The CDR3 DNA is TGTGCCAGCAGCAGAGGACTAGCGGGAGGGACCGGGGAGCTGTTTTTT. The chain is built from TRBV7-2 and TRBJ2-2; 15 nucleotides line up with TRBD2. V dropped 5 bases and J dropped 5; count of bases not matched to a gene: 3. The germline gives CDR1 SGHTA, CDR2 FQGNSA. The CDR3 extends over 16 amino acids.

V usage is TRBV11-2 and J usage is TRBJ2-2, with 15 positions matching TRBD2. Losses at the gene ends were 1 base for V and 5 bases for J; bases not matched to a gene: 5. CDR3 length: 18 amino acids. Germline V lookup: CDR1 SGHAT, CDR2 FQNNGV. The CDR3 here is CASSLGSGTSGGTGELFF. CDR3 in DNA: TGTGCCAGCAGCTTAGGTTCAGGGACTAGCGGGGGGACCGGGGAGCTGTTTTTT.

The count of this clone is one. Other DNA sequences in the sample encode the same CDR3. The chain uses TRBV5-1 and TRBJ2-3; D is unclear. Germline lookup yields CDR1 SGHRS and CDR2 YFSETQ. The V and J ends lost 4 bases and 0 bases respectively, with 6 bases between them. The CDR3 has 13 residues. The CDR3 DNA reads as TGCGCCAGCAGCGCTACTAGCACAGATACGCAGTATTTT. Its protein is CASSATSTDTQYF. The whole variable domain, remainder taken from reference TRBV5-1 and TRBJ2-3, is KAGVTQTPRYLIKTRGQQVTLSCSPISGHRSVSWYQQTPGQGLQFLFEYFSETQRNKGNFPGRFSGRQFSNSRSEMNVSTLELGDSALYLCASSATSTDTQYFGPGTRLTVL.

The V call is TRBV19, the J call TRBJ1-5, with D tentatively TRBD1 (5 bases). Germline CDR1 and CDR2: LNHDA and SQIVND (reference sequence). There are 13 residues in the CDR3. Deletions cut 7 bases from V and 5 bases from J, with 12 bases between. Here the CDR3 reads CASNAGRDQPQHF. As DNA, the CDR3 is TGTGCCAGTAACGCAGGGCGCGATCAGCCCCAGCATTTT.

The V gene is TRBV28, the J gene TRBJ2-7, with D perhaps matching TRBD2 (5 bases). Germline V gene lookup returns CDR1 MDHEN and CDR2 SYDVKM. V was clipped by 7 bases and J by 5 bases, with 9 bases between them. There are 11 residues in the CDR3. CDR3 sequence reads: CASTEEDEQYF. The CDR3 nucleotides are TGTGCCAGCACCGAGGAGGACGAGCAGTACTTC.

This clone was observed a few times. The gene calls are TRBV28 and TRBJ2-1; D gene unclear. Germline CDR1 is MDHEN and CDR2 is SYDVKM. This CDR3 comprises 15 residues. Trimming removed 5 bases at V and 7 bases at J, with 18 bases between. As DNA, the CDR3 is TGTGCCAGCAGTCCGACGGGTAGTTCGAGAAATGAGCAGTTCTTC. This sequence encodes CASSPTGSSRNEQFF.

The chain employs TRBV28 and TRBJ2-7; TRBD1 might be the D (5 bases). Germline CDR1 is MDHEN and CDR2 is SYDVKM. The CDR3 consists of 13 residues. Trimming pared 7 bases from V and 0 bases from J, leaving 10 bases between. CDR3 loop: CASNTQGSYEQYF. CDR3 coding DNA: TGTGCCAGCAATACCCAGGGCTCCTACGAGCAGTACTTC.

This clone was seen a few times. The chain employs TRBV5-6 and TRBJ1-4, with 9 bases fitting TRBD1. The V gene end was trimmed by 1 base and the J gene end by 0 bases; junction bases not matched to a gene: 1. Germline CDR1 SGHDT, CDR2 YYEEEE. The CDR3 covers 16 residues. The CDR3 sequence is CASSLRTGATNEKLFF. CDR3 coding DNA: TGTGCCAGCAGCTTGCGGACAGGGGCAACTAATGAAAAACTGTTTTTT. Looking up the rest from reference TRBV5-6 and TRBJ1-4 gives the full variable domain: DAGVTQSPTHLIKTRGQQVTLRCSPKSGHDTVSWYQQALGQGPQFIFQYYEEEERQRGNFPDRFSGHQFPNYSSELNVNALLLGDSALYLCASSLRTGATNEKLFFGSGTQLSVL.

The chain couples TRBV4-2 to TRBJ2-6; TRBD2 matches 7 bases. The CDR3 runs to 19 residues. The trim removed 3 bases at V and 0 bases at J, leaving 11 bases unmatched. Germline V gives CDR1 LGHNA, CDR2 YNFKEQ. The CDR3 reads CASSQLTSEPFSGANVLTF. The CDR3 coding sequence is TGTGCCAGCAGCCAGCTCACTAGCGAACCCTTCTCTGGGGCCAACGTCCTGACTTTC.

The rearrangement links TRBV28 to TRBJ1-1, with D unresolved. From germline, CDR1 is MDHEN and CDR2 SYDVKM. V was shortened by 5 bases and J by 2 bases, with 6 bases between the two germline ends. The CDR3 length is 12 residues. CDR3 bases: TGTGCCAGCAGTGTCCTTAACACTGAAGCTTTCTTT. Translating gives CASSVLNTEAFF.

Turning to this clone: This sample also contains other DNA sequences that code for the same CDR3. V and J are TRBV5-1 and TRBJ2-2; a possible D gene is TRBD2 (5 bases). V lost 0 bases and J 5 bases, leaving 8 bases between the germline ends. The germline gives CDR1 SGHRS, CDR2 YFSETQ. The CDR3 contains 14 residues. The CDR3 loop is CASSLVGGTGELFF. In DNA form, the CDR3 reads TGCGCCAGCAGCTTGGTTGGCGGGACCGGGGAGCTGTTTTTT. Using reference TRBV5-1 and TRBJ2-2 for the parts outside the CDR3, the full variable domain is KAGVTQTPRYLIKTRGQQVTLSCSPISGHRSVSWYQQTPGQGLQFLFEYFSETQRNKGNFPGRFSGRQFSNSRSEMNVSTLELGDSALYLCASSLVGGTGELFFGEGSRLTVL.

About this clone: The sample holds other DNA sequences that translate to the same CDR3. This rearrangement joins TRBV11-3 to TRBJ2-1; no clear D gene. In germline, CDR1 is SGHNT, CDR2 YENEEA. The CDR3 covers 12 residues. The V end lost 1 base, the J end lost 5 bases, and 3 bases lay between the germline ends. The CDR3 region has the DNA TGTGCCAGCAGCTTAGTGGACAATGAGCAGTTCTTC. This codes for CASSLVDNEQFF.

CDR3 in amino acids: CASSGRQYF. The CDR3 region has the DNA TGTGCCAGTTCAGGGCGTCAGTACTTC. This sequence joins TRBV6-1 and TRBJ2-7; D may be TRBD1 (5 bases). This CDR3 comprises 9 residues. Trimming took 9 bases from V and 10 from J, leaving 10 bases between them. Germline CDR1 and CDR2: MNHNS and SASEGT.